This T cell receptor beta chain was obtained from a study of neurological immune-mediated disorders. Overall study results and limits: The greatest TCR clonal expansion occurred in HTLV-1-associated myelopathy and the least in multiple sclerosis, which fell below healthy controls.

TCRdb re-called the 5' RACE reads with MiXCR, one entry per CDR3 protein. The sample holds about 92,000 distinct CDR3 sequences; 3% to 4.5% are singletons and the top ten take 2.9%. This clonotype was picked up many times. Its antigen is still unknown. The unsorted libraries were prepared from 2 million PBMCs (stored at -80 C). Sequenced input: PBMCs. This clonotype originated in a woman in her 50s with multiple sclerosis.

The CDR3 bases are TGTGCCACCAGCAAGAGGGGACAGGTCTACAATGAGCAGTTCTTC. Amino acids: CATSKRGQVYNEQFF. This chain joins TRBV15 and TRBJ2-1, with 8 positions matching TRBD1. Germline assignment: CDR1 LNHNV and CDR2 YYDKDF (reference sequence). V trimming: 4 bases; J trimming: 3 bases; junction bases outside the gene matches: 5. CDR3 length: 15 amino acids. Full variable domain (outside the CDR3, taken from reference TRBV15 and TRBJ2-1): DAMVIQNPRYQVTQFGKPVTLSCSQTLNHNVMYWYQQKSSQAPKLLFHYYDKDFNNEADTPDNFQSRRPNTSFCFLDIRSPGLGDTAMYLCATSKRGQVYNEQFFGPGTRLTVL.